This TCR beta chain is drawn from a study of CD8+CD57+ T cells in acquired aplastic anemia. The overall study: Mean yield of DNA from sorted CD4+ and CD8+ cells was approximately 3 ug. Where healthy donors were concerned, CD4+ cells averaged approximately 9.9 million reads.

The CDR3 runs to 17 residues. Germline CDR1 reads SGHTA; CDR2 reads FQGTGA. The V segment lost 8 bases and the J segment 7 bases; nucleotides outside the gene matches: 22. General study points: Patients were compared with controls for CD8+ Simpson's diversity, and no significant difference emerged. Researchers report that fewer than 30 CD8+ CDR3 sequences appeared in both patients and controls.

Only a few counts were recorded for this clonotype. Its matching antigen is unknown. Possible read error: a much larger clone is one base away. The use of genomic DNA as template underpinned the TCR beta VDJ and CDR3 profiling. MiXCR was run by TCRdb on the reads, yielding one entry per CDR3 protein. There are about 190,000 distinct CDR3 sequences in the sample; 54% occur only once, and around a sixth lies in the top ten. The genes are TRBV7-3 and TRBJ2-7, with 8 bases fitting TRBD1. The sequence was obtained from a human donor in good health, serving as a control. Sequencing input: sorted CD4+, CD8+, or CD8+CD57+ T cells (not recorded which) from PBMCs. CDR3 amino acids: CASRQGLTLPPDNEQYF. In DNA form, the CDR3 reads TGTGCCAGCCGACAGGGGCTTACCCTCCCGCCGGACAATGAGCAGTACTTC.